This TCR beta chain derives from a study of shared clonotypes between healthy human individuals. This clone was observed once. Sequencing was performed with immunoSEQ multiplex PCR; in TCRdb, only in-frame clones are kept and a portion is missing. This sample has roughly 330,000 clones, with around two thirds found just once. The receptor comes from a man in his thirties or forties in good health. The sequenced material came from memory CD4+ T cells sorted from blood. Subset described: CD45RA-negative fraction.

The DNA of the CDR3 is TGTGCCTGGATGAGGGATCGGAGTGAGCAGTTCTTC. It translates to CAWMRDRSEQFF. The rearrangement links TRBV30 to TRBJ2-1; tentatively, D is TRBD2 (5 bases). V lost 4 bases and J 9 bases, leaving 13 bases between the germline ends. Germline CDR1 GTSNPN, CDR2 SVGIG (reference sequence). This CDR3 is 12 amino acids long.